This T cell receptor beta chain was identified during a study of brain T cells in children with intractable seizures (dated by TCRdb to the early 2020s). For the wider study: A NanoString immunology panel was first used to screen resected brain tissue from 40 to 55 pediatric epilepsy surgery cases for immune gene transcripts. Among the approximately twelve selected surgery cases, pre-surgery blood was additionally sequenced for eight, leaving four cases with brain tissue only. The study at large found these results: Because sequencing depth was different between pre-surgery and post-surgery blood, clones absent from the pre-surgery sample may reflect undersampling. Viral specificity was inferred solely from CDR3 sequence similarity, and the HCMV serostatus of the patients was not known.

The immunoSEQ assay was used to generate TCR beta chain sequences from genomic DNA. Regarding the original processing steps: CDR3 sequences not starting with the conserved framework cysteine at position 104 were manually removed. To get clonality, the normalized Shannon's Diversity Index was subtracted from one, giving values from 0 (maximal diversity) to 1 (oligoclonal). Chi-squared comparison-of-proportions tests were used to check whether the frequency of the same CDR3 differed between samples, for example brain versus blood. Public clonotypes were identified by searching immuneACCESS, and similarity to known antiviral clonotypes was assessed with the VDJdb browser. Drawn from immuneACCESS, this table holds only the in-frame rearrangements with V and J called that TCRdb kept. Clones are partly lost; checked studies trace under half to an unresolved V gene and leave the rest unexplained. V, J and clone size reflect that table, while D and trimming were determined from the DNA. A total of a few hundred thousand clones appear in this sample, 85% to 95% of them only once. The ten most abundant clones make up around 5% of the sample.

V has 8 bases trimmed and J has 8 bases trimmed; junction bases matching no gene number 6. There are 12 amino acids in the CDR3, from cysteine to phenylalanine inclusive. Only the CDR3 portion is preserved as DNA: 36 bases, with reading frame beginning at the first base. CDR1 and CDR2 are drawn from the germline V gene: MNHEY, SVGAGI. What the time point label conveys for this sample: blood from clinic visit 5 months post-surgery; TSC patient then seizure free. The surgery cases that showed the highest brain T cell transcript signatures were chosen for TCR beta chain sequencing of brain tissue, and of blood when it was available. Patients had been treated with at least one anti-epileptic drug before surgery. TCR-sequenced patients were children with drug-resistant epilepsy due to tuberous sclerosis complex, focal cortical dysplasia, Rasmussen encephalitis or hemimegalencephaly. The Monarch genomic DNA purification kit was used to extract bulk genomic DNA from unsorted brain tissue and from whole blood.

For this clone: Its antigen has not been determined. Per-base quality was not reported, and no clone a single base away is much larger than it.

This TCR was sampled from a boy less than two years old with tuberous sclerosis and intractable seizures. The sequence joins TRBV6-5 to TRBJ1-2; 9 junctional bases match TRBD1. Here the sequenced sample was peripheral blood, taken approximately 5 months after surgery. Read as DNA, the sequence is TGTGCCAGCCAGAGGACAGGGGACGGCTACACCTTC. Its protein is CASQRTGDGYTF.